The 25 T cell receptor beta chains below all came from one sample that was sequenced in a study of OX40 agonist ivuxolimab in advanced cancers. The method was immunoSEQ multiplex PCR; TCRdb's version includes in-frame clones alone and lacks a portion of them. This table holds some 73,000 clones, almost 90% found once. This specimen was CD4+ or CD8+ T cells sorted from blood, taken in a trial of the OX40 agonist ivuxolimab. The receptors originated from an adult with an advanced solid tumor such as melanoma, head and neck, liver or kidney cancer.

This clone has a single count. This chain connects TRBV7-9 to TRBJ2-3; D might be TRBD2 (5 bases). CDR3 length: 15 amino acids. Germline V lookup: CDR1 SEHNR, CDR2 FQNEAQ (reference sequence). Trimming cost V 4 bases and J 3 bases, with 14 bases left between them. CDR3 DNA sequence: TGTGCCAGCAGCTCAATCATGGGAGCGACAGATACGCAGTATTTT. Its protein product is CASSSIMGATDTQYF. Together with reference TRBV7-9 and TRBJ2-3, the CDR3 gives the full variable domain: DTGVSQNPRHKITKRGQNVTFRCDPISEHNRLYWYRQTLGQGPEFLTYFQNEAQLEKSRLLSDRFSAERPKGSFSTLEIQRTEQGDSAMYLCASSSIMGATDTQYFGPGTRLTVL.

The rearrangement links TRBV14 to TRBJ1-6; D ambiguous. V dropped 4 bases and J dropped 9 bases, with 10 bases sitting between them. Germline V gene data show CDR1 as SGHDN and CDR2 as FVKESK. This CDR3 comprises 13 residues. The CDR3 loop is CASSPLVGSPLHF. CDR3 in DNA: TGTGCCAGCAGCCCGCTCGTCGGTTCACCCCTCCACTTT.

The chain recombines TRBV27 with TRBJ2-4, with D possibly TRBD1 on 5 matching bases. Trimming shortened V by 7 bases and J by 0 bases, and 16 bases separated the two germline ends. The CDR3 runs 16 residues. Germline assignment: CDR1 MNHEY and CDR2 SMNVEV (reference sequence). CDR3 coding DNA: TGTGCCAGCAAAAGTTGGTTAAGGGGAGCCAAAAACATTCAGTACTTC. Translating gives CASKSWLRGAKNIQYF.

The chain uses TRBV11-2 and TRBJ2-2; 7 bases are shared with TRBD2. The junction had 8 bases not matched to a gene; V was cut back by 5 bases and J by 5 bases. The CDR3 is 15 residues long. Germline lookup yields CDR1 SGHAT and CDR2 FQNNGV. The CDR3 spells CASSPPGGGTGELFF. CDR3 DNA sequence: TGTGCCAGCAGCCCCCCGGGGGGAGGGACCGGGGAGCTGTTTTTT.

The rearrangement joins TRBV5-1 to TRBJ2-5, with 10 bases identical to TRBD2. Trimming cost V 5 bases and J 2 bases; bases outside gene matches: 9. There are 16 residues in the CDR3. Germline lookup yields CDR1 SGHRS and CDR2 YFSETQ. The CDR3 spells CASRLMKRGGQETQYF. Here the CDR3 DNA reads TGCGCCAGCAGACTAATGAAGCGGGGGGGTCAAGAGACCCAGTACTTC.

This clone was observed a single time. This sequence joins TRBV5-1 and TRBJ2-7, with D tentatively TRBD2 (7 bases). The V gene's germline CDR1 is SGHRS and CDR2 YFSETQ. Trimming took off 4 bases at V and 5 bases at J, with 19 bases between the two ends. The CDR3 extends over 15 amino acids. The CDR3 sequence is CASSLLAGAGNEQYF. The DNA of the CDR3 is TGCGCCAGCAGCCTCCTCGCGGGGGCCGGTAACGAGCAGTACTTC.

Only one count was recorded for this clone. CDR3 in amino acids: CASSSNGQGGPEAFF. The DNA of the CDR3 is TGCGCCAGCAGCTCAAACGGACAGGGGGGCCCTGAAGCTTTCTTT. This chain joins TRBV5-1 and TRBJ1-1, with 10 bases matching TRBD1. CDR1 SGHRS and CDR2 YFSETQ come from the germline V gene. The CDR3 is made up of 15 amino acids. Losses at the gene ends were 3 bases for V and 6 bases for J; bases not matched to a gene: 8.

This chain joins TRBV9 and TRBJ2-2; weak D call: TRBD2 (6 bases). From germline, CDR1 is SGDLS and CDR2 YYNGEE. The CDR3 runs to 16 residues. V was pared by 0 bases and J by 5 bases, with 14 bases between. The chain's CDR3 is CASSVEAGRGTGELFF. In nucleotides, the CDR3 is TGTGCCAGCAGCGTAGAGGCGGGGCGAGGGACCGGGGAGCTGTTTTTT.

Comment on this clone: Within the sample, other DNA sequences also encode this same CDR3. The J gene is TRBJ2-3, the V gene TRBV28; D not certain. Germline V gene data show CDR1 as MDHEN and CDR2 as SYDVKM. The CDR3 spans 13 residues. Trimming cost V 5 bases and J 2 bases, with 8 bases left between them. The CDR3 nucleotides read TGTGCCAGCAGTCCGGCCAACACAGATACGCAGTATTTT. Encoded protein: CASSPANTDTQYF.

This clone came up a few times. DNA of the CDR3: TGTGCCAGCAGCTTTCGGACGCCCGATAATTCACCCCTCCACTTT. This translates into CASSFRTPDNSPLHF. V and J are TRBV5-4 and TRBJ1-6; D is unresolved. Germline-derived CDR1 and CDR2 are SGHNT and YYREEE (reference sequence). This CDR3 is built from 15 residues. The V end lost 2 bases, the J end lost 5 bases, and 11 bases lay between the germline ends.

This chain joins TRBV7-3 and TRBJ1-1; D gene unclear. CDR3 length equals 14 residues. Trimming shortened V by 6 bases and J by 5 bases, and 16 bases separated the two germline ends. Germline CDR1 SGHTA, CDR2 FQGTGA. Here the CDR3 reads CASSPGRGETEAFF. CDR3 DNA sequence: TGTGCCAGCAGTCCAGGACGAGGAGAGACTGAAGCTTTCTTT.

V gene TRBV7-9 combines with J gene TRBJ2-1; 7 nucleotides agree with TRBD2. This CDR3 is built from 14 residues. Per the germline V gene, CDR1 is SEHNR and CDR2 is FQNEAQ (reference sequence). V gave up 5 bases and J gave up 4 bases; unmatched junction bases: 5. CDR3 in DNA: TGTGCCAGCAGCCTGGGACTAACATACAATGAGCAGTTCTTC. This codes for CASSLGLTYNEQFF.

The chain is built from TRBV5-4 and TRBJ1-2; D is uncertain. This CDR3 region has 13 residues. V was shortened by 3 bases and J by 3 bases, with 9 bases between the two germline ends. Germline V gene lookup returns CDR1 SGHNT and CDR2 YYREEE (reference sequence). CDR3 DNA sequence: TGTGCCAGCAGCTCAGGCAGCGACTATGGCTACACCTTC. This translates into CASSSGSDYGYTF.

The chain uses TRBV5-1 and TRBJ2-3; possibly TRBD2 for D (5 bases). Germline V CDR1 and CDR2: SGHRS, YFSETQ. This CDR3 comprises 15 residues. V lost 0 bases to trimming and J lost 2 bases, with 10 bases between them. CDR3 DNA: TGCGCCAGCAGCTTGGCCCCGACTATCACAGATACGCAGTATTTT. Its protein product is CASSLAPTITDTQYF.

The rearrangement joins TRBV6-5 to TRBJ2-3; D uncertain. The V gene's germline CDR1 is MNHEY and CDR2 SVGAGI. Trimming left V 6 bases short and J 2 bases short, with 12 bases between. There are 14 residues in the CDR3. Written as DNA, the CDR3 is TGTGCCAGCAGGCCTCTTGGGGTCACAGATACGCAGTATTTT. Amino acids: CASRPLGVTDTQYF.

This chain uses TRBV6-5 with TRBJ2-5, with 9 bases lining up with TRBD1. Germline V CDR1 and CDR2: MNHEY, SVGAGI. The CDR3 extends over 12 amino acids. V gave up 5 bases and J gave up 5 bases; unmatched junction bases: 0. For the CDR3, the DNA is TGTGCCAGCAGTGACAGGGGGGAGACCCAGTACTTC. Translated: CASSDRGETQYF.

This rearrangement joins TRBV7-2 to TRBJ2-3, with 9 positions matching TRBD2. CDR3 length: 21 residues. CDR1 is SGHTA, CDR2 FQGNSA, per germline. The V segment lost 0 bases and the J segment 2 bases; nucleotides outside the gene matches: 18. The chain's CDR3 is CASSLAGGGLAARFSTDTQYF. The CDR3 coding sequence is TGTGCCAGCAGCTTAGCCGGGGGGGGACTAGCAGCTCGGTTCTCCACAGATACGCAGTATTTT. The complete variable domain, with remaining parts taken from reference TRBV7-2 and TRBJ2-3, reads GAGVSQSPSNKVTEKGKDVELRCDPISGHTALYWYRQSLGQGLEFLIYFQGNSAPDKSGLPSDRFSAERTGGSVSTLTIQRTQQEDSAVYLCASSLAGGGLAARFSTDTQYFGPGTRLTVL.

The gene calls are TRBV5-5 and TRBJ2-7; D remains unclear. The CDR3 extends over 13 amino acids. Germline CDR1 SGHKS, CDR2 YYEKEE (reference sequence). The ends were cut back, 0 bases at V and 1 base at J, with 5 bases in the middle. The CDR3 is CASSLGASYEQYF. DNA of the CDR3: TGTGCCAGCAGCTTGGGGGCGTCCTACGAGCAGTACTTC.

The chain carries TRBV2 and TRBJ2-1; TRBD2 aligns across 11 bases. Germline V gene sequence: CDR1 SNHLY, CDR2 FYNNEI. V shed 6 bases, J shed 7 bases, and the junction held 5 bases outside the gene matches. This CDR3 comprises 14 residues. CDR3 nucleotides: TGTGCCAGCAGCGACGTAGCGGGAGGGAATGAGCAGTTCTTC. Its protein is CASSDVAGGNEQFF.

This clone was seen more than once but under ten times. The J gene is TRBJ2-5, the V gene TRBV6-1, with D possibly matching TRBD1 (6 bases). V was clipped by 0 bases and J by 3 bases, with 11 bases between them. This CDR3 has 15 residues. Germline CDR1 is MNHNS and CDR2 is SASEGT. The CDR3 reads CASSEAWTAKETQYF. For the CDR3, the DNA is TGTGCCAGCAGTGAAGCGTGGACAGCCAAAGAGACCCAGTACTTC.

The chain carries TRBV7-3 and TRBJ2-3; D unclear. Germline CDR1 SGHTA, CDR2 FQGTGA. The ends were cut back, 5 bases at V and 0 bases at J, with 6 bases in the middle. CDR3 length equals 13 residues. The CDR3, as DNA: TGTGCCAGCAGCAGATCTAGCACAGATACGCAGTATTTT. Encoded protein: CASSRSSTDTQYF.

The gene calls are TRBV5-6 and TRBJ1-5; weak D call: TRBD1 (5 bases). Germline V gives CDR1 SGHDT, CDR2 YYEEEE. With 0 bases removed from V and 2 bases from J, the gap between germline ends came to 9 bases. The CDR3 loop spans 15 amino acids. For the CDR3, the DNA is TGTGCCAGCAGCTTGGCAGGGAAGGGCAATCAGCCCCAGCATTTT. This codes for CASSLAGKGNQPQHF.

The chain couples TRBV7-6 to TRBJ2-3; 14 nucleotides line up with TRBD2. The V gene end was trimmed by 3 bases and the J gene end by 3 bases; junction bases not matched to a gene: 8. The CDR3 is 18 residues long. Germline CDR1 and CDR2: SGHVS and FNYEAQ. The chain's CDR3 is CASSFLGTSGGATDTQYF. The CDR3 region has the DNA TGTGCCAGCAGCTTTCTCGGGACTAGCGGGGGTGCGACAGATACGCAGTATTTT. Full variable domain (missing parts from reference TRBV7-6 and TRBJ2-3): GAGVSQSPRYKVTKRGQDVALRCDPISGHVSLYWYRQALGQGPEFLTYFNYEAQQDKSGLPNDRFSAERPEGSISTLTIQRTEQRDSAMYRCASSFLGTSGGATDTQYFGPGTRLTVL.

On this clone: Other DNA sequences in the same sample also yield this CDR3. The chain links TRBV7-2 to TRBJ2-3; D not certain. Trimming stripped 0 bases from V and 2 bases from J, with 3 bases between. The CDR3 length is 13 residues. The germline gives CDR1 SGHTA, CDR2 FQGNSA. CDR3 residues: CASSLAYTDTQYF. In DNA form, the CDR3 reads TGTGCCAGCAGCTTAGCTTACACAGATACGCAGTATTTT.

The chain combines TRBV30 with TRBJ2-7; the match to TRBD1 covers 8 bases. Germline values: CDR1 GTSNPN, CDR2 SVGIG (reference sequence). The CDR3 loop spans 13 amino acids. The V gene end was trimmed by 3 bases and the J gene end by 5 bases; junction bases not matched to a gene: 6. CDR3: CAWSSGQGNEQYF. The CDR3 DNA is TGTGCCTGGAGCTCAGGACAGGGAAACGAGCAGTACTTC.